This T cell receptor (beta chain) was observed in a study of TIL therapy for anti-PD-1-resistant metastatic lung cancer. A remark on this clone: The antigen remains unidentified.

Germline CDR1 is MNHEY and CDR2 is SMNVEV (reference sequence). The CDR3 spans 15 residues. Trimming took 1 base from V and 9 from J, leaving 16 bases between them. The immunoSEQ assay was v3. Sequencing depth was around 2 million read pairs for survey level, about 5-6.5 million for deep. TCRdb keeps only in-frame clones here, not all; method: immunoSEQ multiplex PCR. The data contain about 46,000 clones, 80% to 90% of them singletons. The study, taken as a whole, reports: The cohort had more treatment-naive, never-smoker and oncogene-addicted patients than typical.

Time point in this sample: pre-treatment sample, taken before nivolumab and TIL therapy. The receptor was derived from a person aged 25 to 85 with non-small cell lung cancer. The V call is TRBV27, the J call TRBJ2-1; a weak D match, TRBD1 (5 bases). Sample: blood, taken at baseline. The CDR3 sequence is CASSLLGLGHGEQFF. The DNA of the CDR3 is TGTGCCAGCAGTTTATTGGGGTTGGGGCACGGTGAGCAGTTCTTC.